Included here is one T cell receptor beta chain sequence, with context. The sample belongs to a study of control samples from healthy donors and cancer patients. Produced via immunoSEQ multiplex PCR; TCRdb's table is partial and in-frame only. The sample consists of about 14,000 clones, over 70% of them appearing once. This CDR3 comprises 17 residues. V was pared by 5 bases and J by 7 bases, with 8 bases of the junction left unmatched. CDR1 and CDR2 from the germline V gene are SGHAT and FQNNGV. V usage is TRBV11-2 and J usage is TRBJ2-2; TRBD2 agrees at 15 bases. The sequencing sample was made of formalin-fixed, paraffin-embedded tissue. This sequence originates from a male donor with melanoma. CDR3 DNA: TGTGCCAGCAGCCCGCCGGGACTAGCGGGGGGAGGCGGGGAGCTGTTTTTT. It specifies CASSPPGLAGGGGELFF.